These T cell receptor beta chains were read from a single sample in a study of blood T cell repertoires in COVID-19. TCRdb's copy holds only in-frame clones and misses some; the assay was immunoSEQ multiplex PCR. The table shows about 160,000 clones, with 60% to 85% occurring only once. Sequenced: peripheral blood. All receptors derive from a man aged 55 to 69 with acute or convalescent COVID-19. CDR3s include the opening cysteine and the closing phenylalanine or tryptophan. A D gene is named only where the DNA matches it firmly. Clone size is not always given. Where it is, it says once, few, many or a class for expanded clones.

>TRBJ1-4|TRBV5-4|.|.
TGTGCCAGCAGCTTGGATCAGGGGAATAATGAAAAACTGTTTTTT
CASSLDQGNNEKLFF
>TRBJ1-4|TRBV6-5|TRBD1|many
TGTGCCAGCAGTTCCGACAGGGGTGAAGATCACGAAAAACTGTTTTTT
CASSSDRGEDHEKLFF
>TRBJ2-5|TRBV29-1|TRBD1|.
TGCAGCGTTTTACAGGGGGAGACCCAGTACTTC
CSVLQGETQYF
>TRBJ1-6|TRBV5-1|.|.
TGCGCCAGCAGCTTGGCCTTGACTAATAATTCACCCCTCCACTTT
CASSLALTNNSPLHF
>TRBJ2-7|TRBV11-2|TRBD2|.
TGTGCCAGCAGCTTTACCCGGACTAGCGGGGGGGCTTTGCACGAGCAGTACTTC
CASSFTRTSGGALHEQYF
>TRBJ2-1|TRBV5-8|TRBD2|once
TGTGCCAGCAGCGCCCCTAGCGGGGGGGTCCGTGAGCAGTTCTTC
CASSAPSGGVREQFF
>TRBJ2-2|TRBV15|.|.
TGTGCCACCAGCAGAGACCGCGGGTTGAACACCGGGGAGCTGTTTTTT
CATSRDRGLNTGELFF
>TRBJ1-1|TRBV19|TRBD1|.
TGTGCCAGTAGTATTCAAGACAGGGGGAACACTGAAGCTTTCTTT
CASSIQDRGNTEAFF
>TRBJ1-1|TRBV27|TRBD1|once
TGTGCCAGCAGTTTATCTTGGGACAGGAACACTGAAGCTTTCTTT
CASSLSWDRNTEAFF
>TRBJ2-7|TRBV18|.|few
TGTGCCAGCTCACCGGCAGGGGCGAATGGTGAGCAGTACTTC
CASSPAGANGEQYF
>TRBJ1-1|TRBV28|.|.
TGTGCCAGCAGTAGGGGGGGGGACACTGAAGCTTTCTTT
CASSRGGDTEAFF
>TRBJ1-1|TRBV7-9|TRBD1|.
TGTGCCAGCAGCACGCGGGGACAGTCCCGCACTGAAGCTTTCTTT
CASSTRGQSRTEAFF
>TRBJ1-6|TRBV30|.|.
TGTGCCTGGAGTGTACTAGATTCACCCCTCCACTTT
CAWSVLDSPLHF
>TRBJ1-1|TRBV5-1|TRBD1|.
TGCGCCAGCAGAATGGGACAGGGGGCGGTCGCTGAAGCTTTCTTT
CASRMGQGAVAEAFF
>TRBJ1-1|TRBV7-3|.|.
TGTGCCAGCAGCTCCGGGGGGCCGAATGAAGCTTTCTTT
CASSSGGPNEAFF
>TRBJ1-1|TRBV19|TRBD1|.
TGTGCCAGTAGTATAGCCGGACAGGGGCACACTGAAGCTTTCTTT
CASSIAGQGHTEAFF
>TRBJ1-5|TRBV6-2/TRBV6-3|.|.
TGTGCCAGCAGTTCGACAGGTCCCCAGCATTTT
CASSSTGPQHF
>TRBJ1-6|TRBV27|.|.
TGTGCCAGCAGCTTTGATACAGGTGGTAATTCACCCCTCCACTTT
CASSFDTGGNSPLHF
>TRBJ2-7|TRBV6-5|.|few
TGTGCCAGCAGGGGGCCAGGGACTGTCGGCGAGCAGTACTTC
CASRGPGTVGEQYF
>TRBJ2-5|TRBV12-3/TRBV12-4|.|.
TGTGCCAGCAGTCCGAAGGGGCTTGAGACCCAGTACTTC
CASSPKGLETQYF
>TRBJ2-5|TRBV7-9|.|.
TGTGCCAGCAGCTTTTTTCATCCAAAAACAGGGACCGAGACCCAGTACTTC
CASSFFHPKTGTETQYF
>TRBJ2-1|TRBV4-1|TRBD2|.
TGCGCCAGCAGCCTTTCTCATAGCGGGGGTGGCAATGAGCAGTTCTTC
CASSLSHSGGGNEQFF
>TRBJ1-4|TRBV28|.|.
TGTGCCAGCAGTTTTATGGGGAGGGGACGGTTTGAAAATGAAAAACTGTTTTTT
CASSFMGRGRFENEKLFF
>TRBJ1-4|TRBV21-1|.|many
TGTGCCAGCAGCAACGAGGATACATGCGAAAAACTGTTTTTT
CASSNEDTCEKLFF
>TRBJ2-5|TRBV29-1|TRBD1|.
TGCAGCGTGGGACAGGCAACGAGGGCAGAGACCCAGTACTTC
CSVGQATRAETQYF
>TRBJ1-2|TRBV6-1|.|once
TGTGCCAGCAGTGAAGATCAGGGAACCTATGGCTACACCTTC
CASSEDQGTYGYTF
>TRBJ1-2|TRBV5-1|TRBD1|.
TGCGCCAGCACCCCCCCGGGACAGGGGTCTGGCTACACCTTC
CASTPPGQGSGYTF
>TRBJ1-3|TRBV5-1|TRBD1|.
TGCGCCAGCTCCGGGACAGGGGGCTCTGGAAACACCATATATTTT
CASSGTGGSGNTIYF
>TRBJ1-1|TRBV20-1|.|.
TGCAGTGCTAGTAATCGAGTGGCTGAAGCTTTCTTT
CSASNRVAEAFF
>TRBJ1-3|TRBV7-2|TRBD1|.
TGTGCCAGCAGCGATAAACAGGGGCCCCTCTCTGGAAACACCATATATTTT
CASSDKQGPLSGNTIYF
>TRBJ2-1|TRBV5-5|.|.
TGTGCCAGCAGCTTGGGGCCATACAATGAGCAGTTCTTC
CASSLGPYNEQFF
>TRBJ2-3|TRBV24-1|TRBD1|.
TGTGCCACCAGTGATTGGACAGGGGGCGAGGCAGATACGCAGTATTTT
CATSDWTGGEADTQYF
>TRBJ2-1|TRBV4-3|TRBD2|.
TGCGCCAGCAGCCAAGCCCCCCATAGCGGGACCGCCTACAATGAGCAGTTCTTC
CASSQAPHSGTAYNEQFF
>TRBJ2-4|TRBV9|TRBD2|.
TGTGCCAGCAGCGTAGTTGCGGGGGAAAACATTCAGTACTTC
CASSVVAGENIQYF
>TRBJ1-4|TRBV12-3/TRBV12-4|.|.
TGTGCCAGCAGTCTCGGGAAAGAAAAACTGTTTTTT
CASSLGKEKLFF
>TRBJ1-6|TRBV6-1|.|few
TGTGCCAGCAGAGAACTCCGAGGGACTGGGAGACAACCCCTCCACTTT
CASRELRGTGRQPLHF
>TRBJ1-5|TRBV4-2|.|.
TGTGCCAGCAGCCAAGATCTGGGGGGAAGGAGCAATCAGCCCCAGCATTTT
CASSQDLGGRSNQPQHF
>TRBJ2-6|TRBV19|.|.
.
CASSSGAGANVLTF
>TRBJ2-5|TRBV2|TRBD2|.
TGTGCCAGCAGGAGACGGGGACTAGCGGGGAACCAAGAGACCCAGTACTTC
CASRRRGLAGNQETQYF
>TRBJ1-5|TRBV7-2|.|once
TGTGCCAGCAGCTTGAACGAGTATAGCAATCAGCCCCAGCATTTT
CASSLNEYSNQPQHF
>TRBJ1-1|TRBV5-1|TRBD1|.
TGCGCCAGCAGCTATCAGGGGGCCCTGGGGTACACTGAAGCTTTCTTT
CASSYQGALGYTEAFF
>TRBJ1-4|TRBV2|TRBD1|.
TGTGCCAGCAGCGACAGGGAAGGACTGTTTTTT
CASSDREGLFF
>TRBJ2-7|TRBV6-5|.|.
TGTGCCAGCAGTTACTTTGGACTGGGGGAGCAGTACTTC
CASSYFGLGEQYF
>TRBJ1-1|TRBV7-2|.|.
TGTGCCAGCAGCCCCCCCAGGGTAAAGGCTTTCTTT
CASSPPRVKAFF
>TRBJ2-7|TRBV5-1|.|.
TGCGCCAGCAGCGCGGACAGCCTCTCCTACGAGCAGTACTTC
CASSADSLSYEQYF
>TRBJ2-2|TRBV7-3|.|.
TGTGCCAGCAGCGACGGGACTGTGGCCGGGGAGCTGTTTTTT
CASSDGTVAGELFF
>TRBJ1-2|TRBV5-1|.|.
TGCGCCAGCAGCTTGGGGCAGGGGAAGTATGGCTACACCTTC
CASSLGQGKYGYTF
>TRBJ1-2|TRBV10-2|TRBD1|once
TGCGCCAGCAGTGTCGGGACAGGGGCCGTCTATGGCTACACCTTC
CASSVGTGAVYGYTF
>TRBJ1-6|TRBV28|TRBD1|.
TGTGCCAGCAGTTCCCACTACCGCCAGGGGGCAGGTGATAATTCACCCCTCCACTTT
CASSSHYRQGAGDNSPLHF
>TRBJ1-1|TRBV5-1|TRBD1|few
TGCGCCAGCAGCTTGGGTCCAGGGGGCACTGAAGCTTTCTTT
CASSLGPGGTEAFF
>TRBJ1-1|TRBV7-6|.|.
TGTGCCAGCAGCTTAGTTGGGGAGACGGAAGCTTTCTTT
CASSLVGETEAFF
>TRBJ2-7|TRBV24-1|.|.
TGTGCCACCAGTGATTCAGGGGATCACTCCTACGAGCAGTACTTC
CATSDSGDHSYEQYF
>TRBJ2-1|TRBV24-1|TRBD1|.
TGTGCCACCAGTGATTACAGGGGAAAGGTGGATGAGCAGTTCTTC
CATSDYRGKVDEQFF
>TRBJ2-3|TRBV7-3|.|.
TGTGCCAGCAGCACACAGGGTGTTAGGGCAGATACGCAGTATTTT
CASSTQGVRADTQYF